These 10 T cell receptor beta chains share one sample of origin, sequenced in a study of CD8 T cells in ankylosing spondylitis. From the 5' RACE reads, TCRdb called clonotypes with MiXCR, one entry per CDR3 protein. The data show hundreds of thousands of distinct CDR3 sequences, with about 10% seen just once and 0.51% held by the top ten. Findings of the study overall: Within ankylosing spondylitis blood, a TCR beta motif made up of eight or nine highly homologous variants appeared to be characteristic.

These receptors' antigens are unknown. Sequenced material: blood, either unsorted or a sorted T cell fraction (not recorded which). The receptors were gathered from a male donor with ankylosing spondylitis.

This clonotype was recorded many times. The CDR3 nucleotides are TGTGCCAGCAGAGCAAGTGCAACAGATACGCAGTATTTT. This gives the protein CASRASATDTQYF. The chain couples TRBV6-2 or TRBV6-3 to TRBJ2-3; D is unresolved. The CDR3 has 13 residues. Per the germline V gene, CDR1 is MNHEY and CDR2 is SVGEGT. V lost 6 bases and J 3 bases, leaving 10 bases between the germline ends.

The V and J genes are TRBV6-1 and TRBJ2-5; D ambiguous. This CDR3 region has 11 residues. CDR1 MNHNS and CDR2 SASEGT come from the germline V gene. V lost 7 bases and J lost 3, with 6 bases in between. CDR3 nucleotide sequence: TGTGCCAGCACCGTCGAAGAGACCCAGTACTTC. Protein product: CASTVEETQYF.

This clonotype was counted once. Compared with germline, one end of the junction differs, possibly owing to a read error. CDR3 in amino acids: CASSYLGTARSYEEYF. Here the CDR3 DNA reads TGTGCCAGCAGTTACCTAGGGACAGCCCGTTCCTACGAGGAGTACTTC. The chain links TRBV6-5 to TRBJ2-7, with 7 bases lining up with TRBD1. Per germline, CDR1 MNHEY and CDR2 SVGAGI. The CDR3 spans 16 residues.

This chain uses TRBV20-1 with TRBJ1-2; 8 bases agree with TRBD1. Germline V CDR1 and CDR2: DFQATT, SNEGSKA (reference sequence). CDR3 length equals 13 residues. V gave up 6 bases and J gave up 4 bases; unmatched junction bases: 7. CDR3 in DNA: TGCAGTGCCGGACAGGGAGGGTTCTATGGCTACACCTTC. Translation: CSAGQGGFYGYTF.

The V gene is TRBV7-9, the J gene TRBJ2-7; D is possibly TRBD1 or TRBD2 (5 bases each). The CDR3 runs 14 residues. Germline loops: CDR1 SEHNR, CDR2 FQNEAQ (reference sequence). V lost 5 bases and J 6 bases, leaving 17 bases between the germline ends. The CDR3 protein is CASSLMTGGTEQYF. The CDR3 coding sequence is TGTGCCAGCAGCCTCATGACCGGTGGGACCGAGCAGTACTTC.

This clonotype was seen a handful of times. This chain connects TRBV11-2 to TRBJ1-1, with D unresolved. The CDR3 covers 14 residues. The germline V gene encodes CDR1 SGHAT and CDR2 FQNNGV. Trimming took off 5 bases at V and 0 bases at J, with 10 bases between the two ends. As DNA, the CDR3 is TGTGCCAGCAGCCTACGTCCCGTGAACACTGAAGCTTTCTTT. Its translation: CASSLRPVNTEAFF. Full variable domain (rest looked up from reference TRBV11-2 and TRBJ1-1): EAGVAQSPRYKIIEKRQSVAFWCNPISGHATLYWYQQILGQGPKLLIQFQNNGVVDDSQLPKDRFSAERLKGVDSTLKIQPAKLEDSAVYLCASSLRPVNTEAFFGQGTRLTVV.

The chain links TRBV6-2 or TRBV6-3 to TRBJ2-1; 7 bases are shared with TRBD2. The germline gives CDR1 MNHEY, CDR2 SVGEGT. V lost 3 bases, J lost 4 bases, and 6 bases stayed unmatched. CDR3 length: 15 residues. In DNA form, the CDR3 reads TGTGCCAGCAGTTATGGACTAGGCGCATACAATGAGCAGTTCTTC. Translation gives CASSYGLGAYNEQFF.

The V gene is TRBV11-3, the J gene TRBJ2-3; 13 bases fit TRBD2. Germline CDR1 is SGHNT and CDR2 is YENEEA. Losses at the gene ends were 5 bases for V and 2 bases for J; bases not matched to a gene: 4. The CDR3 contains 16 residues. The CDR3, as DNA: TGTGCCAGCAGCCGACTAGCGGGAGGTTTCACAGATACGCAGTATTTT. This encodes CASSRLAGGFTDTQYF.

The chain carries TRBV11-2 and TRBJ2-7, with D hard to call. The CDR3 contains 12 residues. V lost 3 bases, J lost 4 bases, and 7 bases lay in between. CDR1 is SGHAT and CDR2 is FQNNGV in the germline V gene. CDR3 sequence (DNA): TGTGCCAGCAGCTTCGACGCGTACGAGCAGTACTTC. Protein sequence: CASSFDAYEQYF.

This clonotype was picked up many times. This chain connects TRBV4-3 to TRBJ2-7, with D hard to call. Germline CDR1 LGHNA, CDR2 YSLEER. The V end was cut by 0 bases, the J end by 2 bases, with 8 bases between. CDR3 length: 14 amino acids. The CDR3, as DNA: TGCGCCAGCAGCCAAGATGCCTGGACCTACGAGCAGTACTTC. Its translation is CASSQDAWTYEQYF.